These 7 T cell receptor beta chains were sequenced from one sample in a study of T cells after yellow fever vaccination. MiXCR was run by TCRdb on the 5' RACE reads, yielding one entry per CDR3 protein. The data hold roughly 310,000 distinct CDR3 sequences, with around 3.9% observed a single time. Sequencing was performed on PBMCs, taken on the day of the yellow fever booster vaccination. Receptors originate from a man between 18 and 29 years old who received the YFV17D yellow fever vaccine.

Many counts were recorded for this clonotype. The chain links TRBV4-3 to TRBJ1-4; unclear D gene. The V gene's germline CDR1 is LGHNA and CDR2 YSLEER. CDR3 length: 16 residues. Trimming removed 0 bases from V and 0 bases from J, with 8 bases in between. CDR3 sequence: CASSQDLVATNEKLFF. The DNA for the CDR3 is TGCGCCAGCAGCCAAGATCTCGTTGCAACTAATGAAAAACTGTTTTTT.

This clonotype was observed at least ten times. The rearrangement uses TRBV7-2 and TRBJ1-2, with a weak D call TRBD1 (6 bases). V dropped 1 base and J dropped 7 bases, with 10 bases sitting between them. Germline V CDR1 and CDR2: SGHTA, FQGNSA. The CDR3 runs to 13 residues. The CDR3 DNA reads TGTGCCAGCAGCTTAGTACAGGGCTCTGGCTACACCTTC. Translation: CASSLVQGSGYTF.

This clonotype was picked up a small number of times. J is TRBJ2-5 and V is TRBV5-1; 8 positions agree with TRBD2. Per germline, CDR1 SGHRS and CDR2 YFSETQ. V lost 0 bases, J lost 0 bases, and 7 bases stayed unmatched. The CDR3 is 17 residues long. DNA of the CDR3: TGCGCCAGCAGCTTGGCCATAGCGGGGAGGGACCAAGAGACCCAGTACTTC. It encodes CASSLAIAGRDQETQYF. The whole variable domain, filled in from reference TRBV5-1 and TRBJ2-5, reads KAGVTQTPRYLIKTRGQQVTLSCSPISGHRSVSWYQQTPGQGLQFLFEYFSETQRNKGNFPGRFSGRQFSNSRSEMNVSTLELGDSALYLCASSLAIAGRDQETQYFGPGTRLLVL.

In nucleotides, the CDR3 is TGTGCCAGCAGTCCCCTCGGGGGCCCTATTGGCTACACCTTC. As protein: CASSPLGGPIGYTF. The chain couples TRBV12-3 or TRBV12-4 to TRBJ1-2; a weak D match, TRBD1 (6 bases). V was clipped by 5 bases and J by 7 bases, with 17 bases between them. The CDR3 is made up of 14 amino acids.

This chain uses TRBV10-3 with TRBJ2-1; D remains ambiguous. The CDR3 is 14 residues long. V shed 6 bases and J shed 5 bases, with 14 bases lying between them. Germline loops: CDR1 ENHRY, CDR2 SYGVKD. The CDR3, as DNA: TGTGCCATCAGCGTAAGAGAAACGAACAATGAGCAGTTCTTC. Protein sequence: CAISVRETNNEQFF.

Written as DNA, the CDR3 is TGTGCCAGCAGCCATATTCACAGCGGGGGCACAGATACGCAGTATTTT. It specifies CASSHIHSGGTDTQYF. This rearrangement joins TRBV7-8 to TRBJ2-3; 7 bases match TRBD2. J lost 1 base, V lost 5 bases, and 9 bases had no gene match. CDR3 length: 16 amino acids. Germline loops: CDR1 SGHVS, CDR2 FQNEAQ.

The chain recombines TRBV7-2 with TRBJ2-7; no firm D call. Germline values: CDR1 SGHTA, CDR2 FQGNSA. CDR3 size: 15 residues. V shed 1 base and J shed 5 bases, with 15 bases lying between them. The CDR3 loop reads CASSLVSVGRNEQYF. For the CDR3, the DNA is TGTGCCAGCAGCTTAGTGAGTGTGGGCCGCAACGAGCAGTACTTC.